This is a list of T cell receptor beta chains from one sample in a study of T cells after yellow fever vaccination. TCRdb called the 5' RACE reads again in MiXCR, with one record for every CDR3 protein. The sample lists over 65,000 distinct CDR3 sequences, 13% occurring once. The source was CD8+ T cells not binding an NS4B(214-222) dextramer, sorted from PBMCs, collected 21 days after the first yellow fever vaccination. The source is a man between 18 and 29 years old who received the YFV17D yellow fever vaccine. CDR3s include the opening cysteine and the closing phenylalanine or tryptophan. Fields, in order: V gene, CDR3 protein.

>TRBV5-4
CATGSNSPLHF
>TRBV9
CASSVATPGPYGYTF
>TRBV9
CASSSPRDRGNTGELFF
>TRBV30
CAWSFTGRNEQFF
>TRBV29-1
CSVGFPSQTDTQYF
>TRBV5-1
CASSLESGRQETQYF
>TRBV10-3
CAIRESLGSPLHF
>TRBV10-3
CAISEVSSLDEQYF
>TRBV4-2
CASSHLGGVKADYGYTF
>TRBV12-3/TRBV12-4
CASSWGRKETQYF
>TRBV6-1
CASSELSENSPLHF
>TRBV9
CASSVGTGGSPGYTF
>TRBV4-2
CASSQDGVGNQPQHF
>TRBV5-1
CASGRGETQYF
>TRBV2
CASFSSGDLKTQYF
>TRBV5-1
CASSFIGDKRNSPLHF
>TRBV5-6
CASSLPALAEGYNEQFF
>TRBV5-5
CASSGGTENIQYF
>TRBV5-1
CASSAKGGPETQYF
>TRBV6-5
CASILWTGNTGELFF
>TRBV6-2/TRBV6-3
CASSYQRGGAYEQYF
>TRBV7-3
CASSLNPGLSPDTQYF
>TRBV27
CASRGATGELFF